This TCR beta chain was obtained from a study of shared clonotypes between healthy human individuals. General observations from the study: Rarefaction revealed incomplete sorted-subset sequencing despite large depth. Donors were few, which limited the genetic and exposure-history diversity represented. Estimated clonotype richness was generally higher in naive than memory subsets.

A remark on this clone: Its antigen is undetermined.

This CDR3 spans 13 amino acids. Germline-derived CDR1 and CDR2 are SGHRS and YFSETQ. The V end lost 5 bases, the J end lost 1 base, and 9 bases lay between the germline ends. Authors' analysis steps: Junction-only immunoSEQ sequences carried no quality scores, so filtering differed. Produced via immunoSEQ multiplex PCR; TCRdb's table is partial and in-frame only. The DNA was the basis for D and trimming; V, J and clone size are from that table. There are just over 2,000,000 clones in the sample; roughly 96% occur only once, and 0.13% lies in the top ten. This clonotype was sampled from a man between 18 and 29 years old in good health. The chain has TRBV5-1 and TRBJ1-1; D not certain. The sample consisted of naive CD4+ T cells sorted from blood. The subset denotes: CD45RA+ positively selected. The CDR3 region is CASRRQANTEAFF. CDR3 coding DNA: TGCGCCAGCAGAAGGCAAGCGAACACTGAAGCTTTCTTT.